This entry features one T cell receptor (beta chain) sequence. Its antigen is undetermined. Amplification of TCR beta CDR3 regions used RNA transcripts. HTBI primers were employed in first-round RT-PCR, then a second-round multiplex PCR followed. MiXCR was run by TCRdb on the multiplex PCR reads, yielding one entry per CDR3 protein. The sample has more than 1,000,000 distinct CDR3 sequences, about 36% seen once. This entry comes from a study of Graves' ophthalmopathy and Graves' hyperthyroidism. Background on the study: Hyperthyroidism was classified as stable if no ophthalmopathy occurred within 18 months of follow-up.

J lost 6 bases, V lost 5 bases, and 6 bases had no gene match. The germline V gene has CDR1 SGHNT and CDR2 YENEEA. This CDR3 comprises 13 residues. Orbital computed tomography, together with clinical symptoms, serum thyroxine, TRAb and thyroid ultrasound, was used for diagnosis. Overall study findings and caveats: Using a 13-signature model, the authors split ophthalmopathy from stable hyperthyroidism, with roughly 88% sensitivity and around 76% specificity. Blood samples also showed most expanded thyroid clonotypes exceeding 0.001 frequency.

The chain combines TRBV11-3 with TRBJ2-5; 7 bases line up with TRBD1. This clonotype originated in an adult man with Graves' hyperthyroidism. Specimen: peripheral blood or thyroid tissue (not recorded which). This CDR3 is CASSRRTGQTQYF. The CDR3, as DNA: TGTGCCAGCAGCAGAAGGACAGGTCAGACCCAGTACTTC.